This TCR beta chain was documented in a study of blood T cell repertoires in COVID-19. Generated by immunoSEQ multiplex PCR, the TCRdb table keeps only in-frame clones and is missing some. Of about 380,000 clones in the sample, 70% to 90% were seen once. The germline V and J ends were trimmed by 4 bases and 4 bases, with 13 bases remaining between them. The CDR3 length is 14 residues. Germline loops: CDR1 MNHEY, CDR2 SMNVEV (reference sequence). This sequence joins TRBV27 and TRBJ1-1; D perhaps matches TRBD1 (5 bases). The receptor was derived from a woman aged 18-29 years who had recovered from COVID-19. Sequencing was carried out using PBMCs or T cells enriched from blood (not recorded which). CDR3 sequence reads: CASSYAGMGTEAFF. CDR3 nucleotide sequence: TGTGCCAGCAGTTATGCAGGGATGGGCACTGAAGCTTTCTTT.